This T cell receptor (beta chain) was captured by sequencing in a study of T cell responses to AZD1222 COVID-19 vaccine. Study conclusions and caveats: Repertoire collection took place solely once the T cell response had peaked. There were vaccine-associated CD4 TCRs across spike, dominant at 160-218 and 743-854. It was only 6 or 7 AZD1222 recipients who were seropositive at baseline.

As regards this clone: Its antigen remains unidentified.

The germline V and J ends were trimmed by 4 bases and 2 bases, with 12 bases remaining between them. Germline V lookup: CDR1 SEHNR, CDR2 FQNEAQ (reference sequence). There are 14 residues in the CDR3. Profiled with immunoSEQ multiplex PCR; TCRdb holds only in-frame clones, not every one. There are about 87,000 clones in the sample; 85% to 90% occur only once, and approximately 2.8% lies in the top ten. This TCR derives from an adult in good health. This specimen consisted of peripheral blood, obtained on day 0 of AZD1222 vaccination. The gene calls are TRBV7-9 and TRBJ2-7; D gene ambiguous. The CDR3: CASSSGQMAYEQYF. The CDR3 DNA sequence: TGTGCCAGCAGCTCAGGCCAGATGGCCTACGAGCAGTACTTC.